The clone carrying this TCR beta chain was observed at least ten times. RNA transcripts were the source from which TCR beta CDR3 regions were amplified. HTBI primers primed a first-round RT-PCR, and a second-round multiplex PCR followed. TCRdb used MiXCR to reprocess the multiplex PCR reads, holding one entry per CDR3 protein. The sample lists 500,000 to 700,000 distinct CDR3 sequences, roughly 20% occurring once. These data come from a study of Graves' ophthalmopathy and Graves' hyperthyroidism. Trimming removed 1 base from V and 2 bases from J, with 8 bases in between. The CDR3 is 14 amino acids. The germline V gene has CDR1 SEHNR and CDR2 FQNEAQ (reference sequence).

The chain links TRBV7-9 to TRBJ2-5, with D perhaps matching TRBD2 (5 bases). The sequencing sample was made of peripheral blood. This sequence originates from a woman between 18 and 30 years old with stable Graves' hyperthyroidism. Some clones in this sample may be carry-over from other donors' samples. The CDR3: CASSLGAVQETQYF. CDR3 DNA sequence: TGTGCCAGCAGCTTAGGAGCGGTACAAGAGACCCAGTACTTC. The full variable domain, with the rest looked up from reference TRBV7-9 and TRBJ2-5, is DTGVSQNPRHKITKRGQNVTFRCDPISEHNRLYWYRQTLGQGPEFLTYFQNEAQLEKSRLLSDRFSAERPKGSFSTLEIQRTEQGDSAMYLCASSLGAVQETQYFGPGTRLLVL.